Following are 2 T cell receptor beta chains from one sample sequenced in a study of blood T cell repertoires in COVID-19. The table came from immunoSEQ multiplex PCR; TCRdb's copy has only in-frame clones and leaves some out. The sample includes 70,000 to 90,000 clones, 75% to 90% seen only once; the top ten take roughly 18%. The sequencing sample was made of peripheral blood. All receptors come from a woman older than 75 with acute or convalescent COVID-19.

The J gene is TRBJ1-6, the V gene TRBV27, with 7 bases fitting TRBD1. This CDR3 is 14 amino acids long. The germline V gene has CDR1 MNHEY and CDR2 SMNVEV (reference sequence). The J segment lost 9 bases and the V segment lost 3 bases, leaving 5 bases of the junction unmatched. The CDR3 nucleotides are TGTGCCAGCAGTTTGAACAGGGGAGGTTCACCCCTCCACTTT. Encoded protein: CASSLNRGGSPLHF.

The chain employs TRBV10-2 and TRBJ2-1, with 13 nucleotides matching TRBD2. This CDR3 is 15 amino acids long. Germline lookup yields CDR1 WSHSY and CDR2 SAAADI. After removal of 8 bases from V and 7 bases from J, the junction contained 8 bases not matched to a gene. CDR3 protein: CASLMGTSGINEQFF. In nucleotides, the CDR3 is TGCGCCAGCTTAATGGGGACTAGCGGGATTAATGAGCAGTTCTTC.